The clone carrying this T cell receptor beta chain was seen repeatedly, ten times or more. Its cognate antigen is unknown. The data stem from a study of breast tumors, draining lymph nodes, adjacent tissues. Germline CDR1 MGHDK, CDR2 SYGVNS. The V gene lost 4 bases and the J gene lost 5 bases, with 12 bases spanning the gap. The CDR3 length is 14 residues. TCRdb analysed the multiplex PCR reads with MiXCR anew, one entry per CDR3 protein. The sample yields 50,000 to 65,000 distinct CDR3 sequences, roughly two fifths seen once. The study, taken as a whole, reports: Tumor repertoires ranked between lymph nodes and nontumor tissue in diversity, with V and J gene preferences. Tumor T cell lymph node origin was a supported hypothesis, not proven. Findings are consistent with lymph node origin and intratumoral expansion of most tumor T cells.

The V gene is TRBV25-1, the J gene TRBJ2-1; tentatively, D is TRBD1 (6 bases). The sequence was obtained from a female donor with breast cancer. Some clones in this sample may be carry-over from other donors' samples. The sample was breast tumor tissue. CDR3 in amino acids: CASSGGGAHNEQFF. The CDR3 region has the DNA TGTGCCAGCAGTGGTGGGGGCGCCCACAATGAGCAGTTCTTC.